The 5 T cell receptor beta chains given below trace back to one sample, sequenced in a study of graft-versus-host responses after intestinal transplantation. Sequencing was performed with immunoSEQ multiplex PCR; in TCRdb, only in-frame clones are kept and a portion is missing. The sample contains 60,000 to 80,000 clones, roughly 91% of which appear only once. These receptors' antigens are unknown. Sample: unstimulated CD8+ T cells sorted from spleen or lymph node cells, taken before intestinal transplant. The receptor set was obtained from a human donor who received an intestinal transplant.

This rearrangement joins TRBV7-3 to TRBJ2-3; 9 bases are a match to TRBD2. Germline V gives CDR1 SGHTA, CDR2 FQGTGA. J gave up 4 bases and V 5 bases, and 7 bases lay outside the gene matches. This CDR3 is built from 15 residues. This CDR3 reads CASSPSGNTPDTQYF. The CDR3 bases are TGTGCCAGCAGCCCTAGCGGGAACACACCAGATACGCAGTATTTT.

The J gene is TRBJ1-1, the V gene TRBV9, with D uncertain. Trimming removed 4 bases from V and 4 bases from J, with 11 bases in between. The length of the CDR3 is 13 residues. Germline CDR1 and CDR2: SGDLS and YYNGEE. CDR3 nucleotide sequence: TGTGCCAGCAGCTCCGGTACTGGCACTGAAGCTTTCTTT. Translated, it gives CASSSGTGTEAFF.

The J gene is TRBJ1-2, the V gene TRBV5-6; 9 bases match TRBD1. The germline gives CDR1 SGHDT, CDR2 YYEEEE. The ends lost 4 bases at V and 5 bases at J; junction bases unmatched: 6. The CDR3 length is 14 residues. The CDR3 region has the DNA TGTGCCAGCAGCCAGGGACAGGGAATTTATGGCTACACCTTC. Translation: CASSQGQGIYGYTF.

The gene calls are TRBV27 and TRBJ2-7; tentative D call: TRBD1 (6 bases). V was pared by 5 bases and J by 0 bases, with 14 bases between. Germline V gene data show CDR1 as MNHEY and CDR2 as SMNVEV (reference sequence). This CDR3 is 15 amino acids long. The DNA of the CDR3 is TGTGCCAGCAGTGCCCGACAGGTAAGCTCCTACGAGCAGTACTTC. Its protein is CASSARQVSSYEQYF.

The chain carries TRBV5-4 and TRBJ2-3; D gene unclear. The ends were cut back, 1 base at V and 1 base at J, with 13 bases in the middle. Per the germline V gene, CDR1 is SGHNT and CDR2 is YYREEE (reference sequence). This CDR3 has 16 amino acids. CDR3 DNA sequence: TGTGCCAGCAGCTTGATGGGCTCCGCCGGCACAGATACGCAGTATTTT. Translation: CASSLMGSAGTDTQYF.